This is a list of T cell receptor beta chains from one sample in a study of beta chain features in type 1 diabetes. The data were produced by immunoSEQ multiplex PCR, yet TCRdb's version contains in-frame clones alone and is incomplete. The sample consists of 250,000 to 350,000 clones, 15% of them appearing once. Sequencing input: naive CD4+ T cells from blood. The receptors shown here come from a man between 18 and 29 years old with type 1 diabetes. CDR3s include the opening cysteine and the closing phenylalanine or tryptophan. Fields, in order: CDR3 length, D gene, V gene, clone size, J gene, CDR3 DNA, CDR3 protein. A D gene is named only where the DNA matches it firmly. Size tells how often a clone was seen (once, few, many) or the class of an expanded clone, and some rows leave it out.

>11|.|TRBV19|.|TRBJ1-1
TGTGCCAGTAGTGTGGGCTTTGAAGCTTTCTTT
CASSVGFEAFF
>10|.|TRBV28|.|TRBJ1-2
TGTGCGGCGGGAGGCTATGGCTACACCTTC
CAAGGYGYTF
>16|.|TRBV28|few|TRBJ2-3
TGTGCCAGCAGTTTCCCAGGTCTCCCGGTTACAGATACGCAGTATTTT
CASSFPGLPVTDTQYF
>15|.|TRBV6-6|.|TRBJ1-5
TGTGCCAGCAGTTACTCGGCAGGGCAGGGTCAGCCCCAGCATTTT
CASSYSAGQGQPQHF
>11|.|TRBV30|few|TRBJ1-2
TGTGCCTGGAGTGTATTGGCCGCTGAAACCTTC
CAWSVLAAETF
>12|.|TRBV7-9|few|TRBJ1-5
TGTGCCAGCAGCGTAACGGAGCAGCCCCAGCATTTT
CASSVTEQPQHF
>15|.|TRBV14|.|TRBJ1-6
TGTGCCAGCAGCATCCAGGCCAGAAATAATTCACCCCTCCACTTT
CASSIQARNNSPLHF
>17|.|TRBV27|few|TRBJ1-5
TGTGCCAGCAGTTCATCTGCCAGAGGGACAAGCAATCAGCCCCAGCATTTT
CASSSSARGTSNQPQHF
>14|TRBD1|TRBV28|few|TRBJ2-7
TGTGCCAGCAGACCCGGACAGGAGATCTACGAGCAGTACTTC
CASRPGQEIYEQYF
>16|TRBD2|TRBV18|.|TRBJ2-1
TGTGCCAGCTCACCCGGACTAGCGGGAAGGTACAATGAGCAGTTCTTC
CASSPGLAGRYNEQFF
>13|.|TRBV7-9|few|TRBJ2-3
TGTGCCAGCAGCTTTTATACGTCCCTCGCGCCGTATTTT
CASSFYTSLAPYF
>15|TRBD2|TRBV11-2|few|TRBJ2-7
TGTGCCAGCAGCCCTATAGCGGGGGGGCTGTACGAGCAGTACTTC
CASSPIAGGLYEQYF
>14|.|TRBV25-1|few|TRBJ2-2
TGTGCCAGCAGTGAGGGGGCCAACACCGGGGAGCTGTTTTTT
CASSEGANTGELFF
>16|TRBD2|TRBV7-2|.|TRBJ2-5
TGTGCCAGCAGCTTATCGACTAGCGGGGGGGAAGAGACCCAGTACTTC
CASSLSTSGGEETQYF
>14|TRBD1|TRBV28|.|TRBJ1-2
TGTGCCAGCAGGTCCGGGACAGGGGTCTATGGCTACACCTTC
CASRSGTGVYGYTF
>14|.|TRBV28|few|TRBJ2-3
TGTGCCAGCAGTTTAAGGCCAGCGACAGATACGCAGTATTTT
CASSLRPATDTQYF
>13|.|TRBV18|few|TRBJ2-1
TGTGCCAGCTCACCACCACAGGACAATGAGCAGTTCTTC
CASSPPQDNEQFF
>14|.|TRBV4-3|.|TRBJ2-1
TGCGCCAGCAGCCCAAACCCCGGGTCCAATGAGCAGTTCTTC
CASSPNPGSNEQFF
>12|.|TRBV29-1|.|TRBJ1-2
TGCAGCGTTGGGCCCCACGGGGAAGGCTACACCTTC
CSVGPHGEGYTF
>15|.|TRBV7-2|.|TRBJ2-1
TGTGCCAGCACCTCCCCCGGGGGCTCCTACAATGAGCAGTTCTTC
CASTSPGGSYNEQFF
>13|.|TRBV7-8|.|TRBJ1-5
TGTGCCAGCAGCTTAGGGGGGGATCAGCCCCAGCATTTT
CASSLGGDQPQHF
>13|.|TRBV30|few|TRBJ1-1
TGTGCCTGGAGTGTACAGGGGAACACTGAAGCTTTCTTT
CAWSVQGNTEAFF
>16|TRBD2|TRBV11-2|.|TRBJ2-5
TGTGCCAGCAGCTCCCGGACTAGCGGGGGGTCAGCGACCCAGTACTTC
CASSSRTSGGSATQYF
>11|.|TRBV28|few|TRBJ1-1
TGTGCCAGCAGCTCGGACGAGCGGTCTTTCTTT
CASSSDERSFF
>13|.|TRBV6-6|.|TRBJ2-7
TGTGCCAGCAGCGGGAAGAGCTCCTACGAGCAGTACTTC
CASSGKSSYEQYF
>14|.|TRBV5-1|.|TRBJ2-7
TGCGCCAGCAGCTTGGATCGGGGGTCGAGCGAGCAGTACTTC
CASSLDRGSSEQYF
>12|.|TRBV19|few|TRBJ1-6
TGTGCCAGTAAGGGGCGGAACTCACCCCTCCACTTT
CASKGRNSPLHF
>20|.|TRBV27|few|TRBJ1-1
TGTGCCAGCAGTTCCCGCCTTCTAGCGGGCCTACCTTTGTTGAACACTGAAGCTTTCTTT
CASSSRLLAGLPLLNTEAFF
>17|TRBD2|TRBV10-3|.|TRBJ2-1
TGTGCCATCTCCGGGAGCGGGGCTACTAGCTCCTACAATGAGCAGTTCTTC
CAISGSGATSSYNEQFF
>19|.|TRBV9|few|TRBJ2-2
TGTGCCAGCAGCGTAGTGAGCAGGTTGGGCACACCGAACACCGGGGAGCTGTTTTTT
CASSVVSRLGTPNTGELFF
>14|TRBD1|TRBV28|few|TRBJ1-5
TGTGCCAGCAGTGGGACAGGACATGATCAGCCCCAGCATTTT
CASSGTGHDQPQHF
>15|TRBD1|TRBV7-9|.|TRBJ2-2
TGTGCCAGCAGCCCGGGACAGGGGGCGGCCGGGGAGCTGTTTTTT
CASSPGQGAAGELFF
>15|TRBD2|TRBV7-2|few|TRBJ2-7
TGTGCCAGCAGCCCGCGACTAGCGGGAGACCGCGAGCAGTACTTC
CASSPRLAGDREQYF
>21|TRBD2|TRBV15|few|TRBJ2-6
TGTGCCACCAGCAGAGCCTCGGGACTAGCGGGGGAGCACTCTGGGGCCAACGTCCTGACTTTC
CATSRASGLAGEHSGANVLTF
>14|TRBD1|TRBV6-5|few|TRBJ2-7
TGTGCCAGCAGAAGGGGACAGGGGGCGATGGAGCAGTACTTC
CASRRGQGAMEQYF
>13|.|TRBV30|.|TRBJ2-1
TGTGCCTACCAGGGGATATCCTACAATGAGCAGTTCTTC
CAYQGISYNEQFF